The entry below gives a single T cell receptor beta chain sequence along with its context. Its antigen remains unidentified. The identical CDR3 is also encoded by other nucleotide sequences in the sample. Library generation was performed with the immunoSEQ multiplex PCR assay. The multiplex PCR relied on a mix of 60 forward primers for TCR Vbeta segments and 13 reverse primers for TCR Jbeta segments. A multiplex PCR assay on genomic DNA amplified the CDR3 region of rearranged TCR beta genes. The amplified TCR beta libraries were sequenced on the Illumina HiSeq System as 87-base-pair reads. The original pipeline was this. A later analysis tallied roughly 78 million unique TCR beta chains across the approximately 670 repertoires, and about 10 million of those chains were shared by two or more donors. To remove PCR and sequencing errors, raw reads were error-corrected and collapsed into unique sequences using a nearest-neighbor algorithm that merged closely related sequences. CDR3 sequences were aligned to IMGT reference sequences to assign V, D and J gene segments. Each retained sequence needed at least a six-nucleotide match to both a V gene segment and a J gene segment. A rearrangement was called productive if the CDR3 had no stop codons and remained in frame with V and J, and every other rearrangement was called non-productive. CDR3 was defined by IMGT convention, running from the second conserved V-encoded cysteine to the conserved J-encoded phenylalanine. Sequences without an unambiguous match to a single V gene segment were excluded from the earlier analysis of 450 to 750 of the donors. In an earlier analysis of a few hundred of the donors, V segments were called functional above 56.7% productive rearrangements and were called segregating when the between-donor standard deviation exceeded 5%. A statistical classification framework was built for diagnosing cytomegalovirus status from the catalog of TCR beta chain sequences. V and J gene assignment, in a later analysis, came from comparing TCR nucleotide sequences with IMGT/GENE-DB human TR gene sequences. Using the TCRdist pipeline, a later analysis assigned CDR3 sequences along with most-parsimonious VDJ recombination scenarios. In a later analysis, each TCR beta chain was defined by its CDR3 amino acid sequence together with its V-gene family, and reads lacking a unique V-gene family were excluded. A later analysis removed 592 highly shared, low-generation-probability nucleotide sequences to deal with suspected cross-contamination and a sequencing artifact. In a later analysis, a clonal expansion index was calculated for each public chain from normalized within-repertoire ranks of inferred template counts. Generation probabilities in a later analysis came from a VDJ recombination model fitted to out-of-frame rearrangements, and those results were checked against IGoR. In a later analysis, hypergeometric tests were used to score TCR-TCR, TCR-HLA and TCR-CMV co-occurrence, with a repertoire-size bias correction applied to TCR pairs. False discovery rates were estimated in a later analysis by permuting HLA or CMV assignments 20 times. A later analysis grouped co-occurring TCRs with DBSCAN, adding TCRdist sequence similarity when clustering within HLA-allele-positive subsets. Repertoires with fewer than 30,000 or more than 120,000 public chains, plus five repertoires with anomalous nucleotide sharing, were excluded from co-occurrence clustering. The source is immuneACCESS, and TCRdb retained only in-frame sequences with V and J called. Part of the clones is not carried over; for the studies checked, unresolved V genes explain less than half of this, and the remainder is unexplained. D and trimming were read from the DNA, whereas the V and J calls and clone size are those reported in that table. The sample table gives 200,000 or so clones. Around 0.74% of the sample rests with the top ten.

The data originate from a study of cytomegalovirus exposure and HLA in healthy donors (dated by TCRdb to 2015 to 2018). For the study in its entirety: In an earlier analysis of approximately 640 of the donors, about 270 Gb of sequence data and approximately 120 million unique TCR beta sequences from roughly 180 million T cells were reported. Because of strong linkage in the cohort, five DR-DQ haplotypes were treated as single units for association and clustering. Donor age, sex, ethnicity and CMV serostatus were compiled together with the repertoire data. Across 300 to 400 genotyped donors of the cohort, an average of about 220,000 unique TCR beta nucleotide sequences per donor were sequenced, and approximately 17% of those sequences were non-productive. All discovery cohort repertoires had been generated on a single sequencing platform. To predict cytomegalovirus infection status, the study combined high-throughput TCR immunosequencing, statistical association of individual TCRs with disease status, and machine learning. The study was designed to test whether signatures of past pathogen exposure could be identified by cataloging public T cell receptors. In an earlier analysis of 587 of the donors, high-throughput TCR beta sequencing was used to judge whether each TCR beta V gene segment behaved as functional or pseudogenic. Both class I and class II loci were covered by HLA typing, at four-digit resolution. In addition to the first cohort of approximately 650 subjects, a separate validation cohort of 120 different subjects was used. In a later analysis, previously published TCR beta repertoires from 666 donors were re-analyzed and high-resolution HLA genotyping was added so that TCR occurrence patterns could be studied. An early release covering roughly 580 HLA-typed donors comprised about 320 gigabases of sequencing data and approximately 85 million unique TCR sequences. The number of donors typed differed by locus, with about 629-640 for A, B, C, DRB1 and DQB1, 522 for DQA1, under 610 for DPA1, and some 470 for DPB1. The later analysis used no new phenotypic data to find candidate immune exposures, relying instead on TCR beta sequences and their occurrence across donors. Among the approximately 400 genotyped donors, under 90% belonged to the genetic ancestry cluster associated with self-reported Caucasian donors. Genome-wide SNP genotypes for about 65% of the roughly 670 donors were used in a later genetic analysis, which treated that subset as a discovery cohort. The study profiled the T cell repertoires of 550 to 700 subjects by immunosequencing and related them to cytomegalovirus serostatus. The paper's findings and limits, for the study overall: This cohort had only TCR beta chains sequenced, and the lack of alpha or paired-chain data limited which features could be detected. In a later analysis, TCR association rates were found to vary across HLA loci, with the most associated TCRs seen for DRB1 alleles and the fewest for HLA-C alleles. Roughly uniform sequencing depth across donors was assumed in presence/absence analyses, although this assumption may not hold. According to a later analysis, most CMV-associated TCR beta chains appeared to be HLA-restricted, and the HLA associations seemed to be driven largely by CMV exposure. Most TCR sequences were seen in very few donors, while some public TCRs were found in many individuals. A cluster of highly shared sequence variants was judged likely to be a technical artifact of the sequencing pipeline. In a later genetic analysis, fewer N-insertions in productive TCRs were reported among donors in an Asian-associated ancestry cluster than the roughly 700-donor mean. According to a later analysis, parvovirus B19, influenza, CMV and Epstein-Barr virus appeared linked to several top co-occurrence clusters. A further reported finding was that TCR beta sequences accurately predicted the HLA-A and HLA-B alleles for most subjects in the first cohort. The earlier analysis of some 540 of the donors excluded roughly 17 rarely observed V segments, including chromosome 9 orphons, because counts were too low. In a later genetic analysis, a missense DCLRE1C variant was associated with V-gene and J-gene trimming of TCR beta chains, and the association was replicated in an independent cohort. An earlier analysis of 450 to 750 of the donors showed that most TCR beta V segments appeared in productive rearrangements either about 90% or about 30% of the time, which broadly matched IMGT annotations. Three of the identified cytomegalovirus-associated TCR beta chains were confirmed in vitro to be specific for cytomegalovirus antigens. For the cohort, immune exposure information was limited to CMV serostatus. In a later analysis, HLA-associated TCR beta chains were found to be more clonally expanded and to have lower generation probabilities than equally common non-associated chains. The authors suggested that the approach could potentially be generalized to other disease states and immunological phenotypes. A total of 150 or so TCR beta chains were listed by the study as associated with cytomegalovirus. In both the original and validation cohorts, the classifier was reported to diagnose cytomegalovirus status with high specificity and sensitivity. Because HLA typing was missing for some donors at each locus, association tests included only the typed subset. Linkage disequilibrium might explain the correlated functional status among segregating V segments, but an unknown experimental factor could not be ruled out. In a later analysis, around 15,000 TCR beta sequences were associated with specific HLA alleles at a false discovery rate of 0.05. Strong co-occurrence of HLA alleles, especially DR and DQ, made assigning TCR associations to individual alleles difficult.

In total, over 600 healthy bone marrow donors made up the cohort. At the time of sampling, every cohort member was nominally healthy, though immune exposures that went unrecorded were likely present. The donor tested CMV seronegative, placing the donor among the roughly 340 seronegative members of the cohort. A peripheral blood sample was collected from each donor, and TCR beta sequencing was performed on peripheral blood mononuclear cells. The Qiagen DNeasy Blood Extraction Kit was used to extract genomic DNA from the blood cell samples. This clonotype was sampled from a boy aged 5-17 years in good health and CMV-seronegative. The source material was PBMCs.

The encoded CDR3 is CASSPTVPSEQYF. The DNA is as follows: TGTGCCAGCAGCCCCACGGTACCGAGCGAGCAGTACTTC. This sequence uses TRBV9 and TRBJ2-7; the D gene lacks a confident call. The CDR3 measures 13 amino acids from cysteine to phenylalanine. Just the 39-base CDR3 DNA is kept, in frame starting at base 1. According to the germline V gene, CDR1 reads SGDLS and CDR2 reads YYNGEE. At the junction V is shortened by 4 bases and J by 6 bases, with 14 bases in between.